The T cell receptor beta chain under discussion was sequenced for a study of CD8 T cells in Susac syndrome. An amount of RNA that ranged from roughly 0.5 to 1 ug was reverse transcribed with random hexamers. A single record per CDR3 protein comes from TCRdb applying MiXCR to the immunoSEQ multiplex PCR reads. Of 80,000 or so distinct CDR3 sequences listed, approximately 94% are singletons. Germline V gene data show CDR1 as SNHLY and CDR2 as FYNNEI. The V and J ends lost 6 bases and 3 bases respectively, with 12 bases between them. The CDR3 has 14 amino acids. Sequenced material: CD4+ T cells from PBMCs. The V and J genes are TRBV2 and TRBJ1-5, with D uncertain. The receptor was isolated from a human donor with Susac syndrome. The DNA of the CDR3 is TGTGCCAGCAGACAAATAGCGAACAATCAGCCCCAGCATTTT. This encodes CASRQIANNQPQHF.